This TCR beta chain was retrieved from a study of T cell responses to AZD1222 COVID-19 vaccine. Study-wide points: The donors showed a predominance of white British ancestry and of females, with possible underestimation of clonal diversity. Vaccination with two AZD1222 doses was followed by a rise in Spike-specific TCR breadth and depth.

CDR3 length: 18 amino acids. The germline V gene encodes CDR1 LGHDT and CDR2 YNNKEL (reference sequence). Unmatched junction bases numbered 7, after V lost 0 bases and J lost 2 bases. Points on this clone: What it binds is not known.

This table comes from immunoSEQ multiplex PCR, and its TCRdb copy is limited to in-frame clones, with some not included. The data show 90,000 or so clones, about 91% seen once. Sequencing used peripheral blood, obtained 28 days after the second AZD1222 dose. This chain uses TRBV3-1 (or the pseudogene TRBV3-2) with TRBJ2-5; 12 bases are shared with TRBD2. This receptor was obtained from an adult who received the AZD1222 COVID-19 vaccine. The DNA for the CDR3 is TGTGCCAGCAGCCAAGATCCTGCCCTAGCGGGGGGGCAAGAGACCCAGTACTTC. This gives the protein CASSQDPALAGGQETQYF.